These 31 T cell receptor beta chains originate from one sample sequenced in a study of cytomegalovirus exposure and HLA in healthy donors. Primers for the PCR totalled 60 Vbeta and 13 Jbeta. This table comes from immunoSEQ multiplex PCR, and its TCRdb copy is limited to in-frame clones, with some not included. The table includes fewer than 200,000 clones, approximately 67% detected once. The sample was PBMCs. Every receptor here comes from a woman aged 18-29 years in good health and CMV-seropositive.

This chain links TRBV18 with TRBJ1-1; D is unresolved. V was trimmed by 1 base and J by 0 bases, leaving 12 bases between them. Germline CDR1 KGHSH, CDR2 LQKENI. CDR3 size: 16 residues. The CDR3 region is CASSPRAVNLNTEAFF. The CDR3 nucleotides read TGTGCCAGCTCACCACGGGCAGTCAACTTGAACACTGAAGCTTTCTTT.

CDR3 coding DNA: TGTGCCAGCAGCCAAGGGGTTAGCGGTATCTCCTACAATGAGCAGTTCTTC. The encoded protein is CASSQGVSGISYNEQFF. V usage is TRBV14 and J usage is TRBJ2-1, with D possibly TRBD2 on 6 matching bases. Trimming pared 1 base from V and 0 bases from J, leaving 13 bases between. The V gene's germline CDR1 is SGHDN and CDR2 FVKESK. The CDR3 covers 17 residues.

This chain's CDR3 is CASSLQGKSWEQYF. CDR3 DNA sequence: TGTGCCAGCAGCTTACAGGGGAAAAGCTGGGAGCAGTACTTC. The chain combines TRBV27 with TRBJ2-7; 7 bases are a match to TRBD1. The germline V gene has CDR1 MNHEY and CDR2 SMNVEV (reference sequence). V shed 6 bases and J 7 bases; nucleotides not matched to a gene: 12. This CDR3 has 14 amino acids.

This chain connects TRBV2 to TRBJ1-6; TRBD1 matches at 7 bases. In germline, CDR1 is SNHLY, CDR2 FYNNEI. The CDR3 is 15 residues long. With 4 bases clipped from V and 8 bases from J, the junction kept 8 bases outside the gene matches. CDR3 nucleotides: TGTGCCAGCAGTGGACCGACAGGGAAAGATTCACCCCTCCACTTT. As protein: CASSGPTGKDSPLHF.

This clone was found a few times. The chain has TRBV29-1 and TRBJ2-7, with TRBD2 matching 7 bases. Trimming cost V 3 bases and J 0 bases; bases outside gene matches: 5. CDR1 is SQVTM and CDR2 is ANQGSEA in the germline V gene. This CDR3 contains 14 residues. CDR3 bases: TGCAGCGTTGAGGGGGGGACTTTCTCCTACGAGCAGTACTTC. It encodes CSVEGGTFSYEQYF.

The sample holds a few counts of this clone. This same CDR3 is encoded by further DNA sequences in the sample. J is TRBJ2-7 and V is TRBV27, with 9 bases that match TRBD1. J gave up 5 bases and V 5 bases, and 7 bases lay outside the gene matches. Germline-derived CDR1 and CDR2 are MNHEY and SMNVEV (reference sequence). CDR3 length: 14 residues. The CDR3 reads CASSLGTGLDEQYF. CDR3 coding DNA: TGTGCCAGCAGTCTAGGGACAGGGTTAGACGAGCAGTACTTC.

V usage is TRBV15 and J usage is TRBJ1-4; 9 positions match TRBD1. The J segment lost 6 bases and the V segment lost 1 base, leaving 6 bases of the junction unmatched. The CDR3 is 16 residues long. Germline loops: CDR1 LNHNV, CDR2 YYDKDF (reference sequence). The CDR3 sequence is CATSRVPGQGDEKLFF. DNA of the CDR3: TGTGCCACCAGCAGAGTTCCGGGACAGGGTGATGAAAAACTGTTTTTT.

The chain has TRBV4-2 and TRBJ1-1; the D is unclear. V was cut by 1 base and J by 5 bases, with 17 bases left in between. Germline V gives CDR1 LGHNA, CDR2 YNFKEQ. This CDR3 is 16 amino acids long. The CDR3 is CASSQVITQRGTEAFF. CDR3 sequence (DNA): TGTGCCAGCAGCCAAGTCATCACCCAGAGAGGGACTGAAGCTTTCTTT.

This clone was seen a handful of times. The chain couples TRBV6-4 to TRBJ2-1; perhaps TRBD2 as D (7 bases). The germline V gene encodes CDR1 MRHNA and CDR2 SNTAGT. The CDR3 contains 15 residues. Trimming stripped 4 bases from V and 4 bases from J, with 14 bases between. The CDR3 bases are TGTGCCAGCAGTGTCCGCGGGGGCTTTTACAATGAGCAGTTCTTC. Translation gives CASSVRGGFYNEQFF.

The chain is built from TRBV7-9 and TRBJ1-3; no reliable D call. CDR3 length equals 12 residues. V lost 5 bases and J lost 8, with 10 bases in between. Germline V gives CDR1 SEHNR, CDR2 FQNEAQ (reference sequence). CDR3 loop: CASSLGLDTIYF. Written as DNA, the CDR3 is TGTGCCAGCAGCCTCGGGTTAGACACCATATATTTT.

V usage is TRBV19 and J usage is TRBJ1-2, with a tentative D call TRBD1 (5 bases). Germline CDR1 is LNHDA and CDR2 is SQIVND (reference sequence). The germline V and J ends were trimmed by 5 bases and 6 bases, with 13 bases remaining between them. This CDR3 spans 13 amino acids. CDR3 region: CASSPDSWNGYTF. CDR3 nucleotides: TGTGCCAGTAGTCCAGACAGCTGGAATGGCTACACCTTC.

There are a few counts of this clone. The chain links TRBV6-5 to TRBJ2-6; possibly TRBD2 for D (5 bases). CDR1 and CDR2 (germline): MNHEY, SVGAGI. CDR3 length equals 16 residues. The V end lost 0 bases, the J end lost 4 bases, and 10 bases lay between the germline ends. The CDR3 DNA follows: TGTGCCAGCAGTTACTCGAGTCTAGCCGGGGCCAACGTCCTGACTTTC. Translating it yields CASSYSSLAGANVLTF.

This rearrangement joins TRBV28 to TRBJ1-5; D possibly corresponds to TRBD1 (6 bases). CDR1 and CDR2 (germline): MDHEN, SYDVKM. Trimming shortened V by 8 bases and J by 3 bases, and 17 bases separated the two germline ends. The CDR3 spans 15 residues. The CDR3 protein is CASVSAGAHNQPQHF. CDR3 in DNA: TGTGCCAGCGTTTCGGCAGGGGCGCACAATCAGCCCCAGCATTTT.

This chain joins TRBV5-1 and TRBJ2-2; no firm D call. The length of the CDR3 is 14 residues. In germline, CDR1 is SGHRS, CDR2 YFSETQ. The ends were cut back, 4 bases at V and 4 bases at J, with 11 bases in the middle. CDR3 sequence reads: CASSMVYGTGELFF. CDR3 DNA sequence: TGCGCCAGCAGCATGGTCTACGGCACCGGGGAGCTGTTTTTT. Full variable domain (outside the CDR3, taken from reference TRBV5-1 and TRBJ2-2): KAGVTQTPRYLIKTRGQQVTLSCSPISGHRSVSWYQQTPGQGLQFLFEYFSETQRNKGNFPGRFSGRQFSNSRSEMNVSTLELGDSALYLCASSMVYGTGELFFGEGSRLTVL.

This clone was counted a single time. The V gene is TRBV4-1, the J gene TRBJ2-1, with TRBD1 matching 10 bases. From germline, CDR1 is MGHRA and CDR2 YSYEKL. The CDR3 totals 18 residues. The trim removed 1 base at V and 5 bases at J, leaving 11 bases unmatched. The CDR3 sequence: CASSQGLVRGQGNNEQFF. In DNA, the CDR3 is TGCGCCAGCAGCCAAGGTTTGGTAAGGGGACAGGGGAACAATGAGCAGTTCTTC.

The rearrangement joins TRBV5-1 to TRBJ2-2; possibly TRBD1 for D (5 bases). The V and J ends lost 3 bases and 5 bases respectively, with 8 bases between them. The CDR3 covers 13 residues. Germline V gives CDR1 SGHRS, CDR2 YFSETQ. The CDR3 region has the DNA TGCGCCAGCAGCTGGACATATACCGGGGAGCTGTTTTTT. As protein: CASSWTYTGELFF. The entire variable domain, with the rest obtained from reference TRBV5-1 and TRBJ2-2, is as follows: KAGVTQTPRYLIKTRGQQVTLSCSPISGHRSVSWYQQTPGQGLQFLFEYFSETQRNKGNFPGRFSGRQFSNSRSEMNVSTLELGDSALYLCASSWTYTGELFFGEGSRLTVL.

V and J are TRBV6-4 and TRBJ1-2; 7 positions agree with TRBD1. V gave up 8 bases and J gave up 2 bases; unmatched junction bases: 5. Germline-derived CDR1 and CDR2 are MRHNA and SNTAGT. There are 13 residues in the CDR3. CDR3 coding DNA: TGTGCCAGCTCCCGGGACAGCAACTATGGCTACACCTTC. Its protein product is CASSRDSNYGYTF.

Only one count was recorded for this clone. The rearrangement uses TRBV7-6 and TRBJ1-5; TRBD1 aligns across 8 bases. In germline, CDR1 is SGHVS, CDR2 FNYEAQ. The CDR3 contains 17 residues. Trimming took 3 bases from V and 6 from J; bases not matched to a gene: 13. CDR3 bases: TGTGCCAGCAGCTTGACTTTGACAGGGGAATCAAGTCAGCCCCAGCATTTT. Translation: CASSLTLTGESSQPQHF.

V and J are TRBV10-3 and TRBJ2-1; 7 bases fit TRBD1. J gave up 7 bases and V 2 bases, and 5 bases lay outside the gene matches. The CDR3 runs 14 residues. The germline V gene has CDR1 ENHRY and CDR2 SYGVKD. CDR3 in amino acids: CAISEADRVNEQFF. The CDR3 nucleotides are TGTGCCATCAGTGAGGCAGACAGGGTGAATGAGCAGTTCTTC.

This clone has a single count. The chain carries TRBV30 and TRBJ1-6; D is perhaps TRBD1 (5 bases). Deletions cut 2 bases from V and 6 bases from J, with 11 bases between. This CDR3 comprises 14 residues. Germline V lookup: CDR1 GTSNPN, CDR2 SVGIG (reference sequence). Written as DNA, the CDR3 is TGTGCCTGGAGTACCGGGACTCGTAATTCACCCCTCCACTTT. Amino acid sequence: CAWSTGTRNSPLHF.

The J gene is TRBJ2-2, the V gene TRBV19; D is perhaps TRBD2 (6 bases). The V end was cut by 1 base, the J end by 6 bases, with 9 bases between. Looked up from germline, CDR1 is LNHDA and CDR2 is SQIVND (reference sequence). The CDR3 covers 14 residues. CDR3 in DNA: TGTGCCAGTAGTATAGGGGGAGGTTCCGGGGAGCTGTTTTTT. Its protein is CASSIGGGSGELFF.

The V call is TRBV5-1, the J call TRBJ2-1, with D perhaps TRBD2 (7 bases). There are 14 residues in the CDR3. Deletions cut 4 bases from V and 0 bases from J, with 8 bases between. Germline CDR1 and CDR2: SGHRS and YFSETQ. Here the CDR3 reads CASSGGASYNEQFF. The CDR3 DNA reads as TGCGCCAGCAGCGGGGGGGCCTCCTACAATGAGCAGTTCTTC. The complete variable domain, with remaining parts taken from reference TRBV5-1 and TRBJ2-1, reads KAGVTQTPRYLIKTRGQQVTLSCSPISGHRSVSWYQQTPGQGLQFLFEYFSETQRNKGNFPGRFSGRQFSNSRSEMNVSTLELGDSALYLCASSGGASYNEQFFGPGTRLTVL.

This clone was counted only a few times. The chain carries TRBV7-3 and TRBJ2-3, with D perhaps matching TRBD2 (7 bases). CDR3 size: 16 residues. Germline CDR1 SGHTA, CDR2 FQGTGA. Trimming pared 3 bases from V and 2 bases from J, leaving 15 bases between. In DNA, the CDR3 is TGTGCCAGCAGCTTCCACCCGGGGGGCACCACAGATACGCAGTATTTT. Protein sequence: CASSFHPGGTTDTQYF.

The chain carries TRBV15 and TRBJ2-5; the match to TRBD1 covers 12 bases. Germline lookup yields CDR1 LNHNV and CDR2 YYDKDF (reference sequence). Losses at the gene ends were 0 bases for V and 11 bases for J; bases not matched to a gene: 16. The CDR3 has 18 amino acids. The CDR3 DNA sequence: TGTGCCACCAGCAGAGATCGGGACAGGGGGCGAGTCCTCCGGGAGCAGTACTTC. Translation gives CATSRDRDRGRVLREQYF.

This chain links TRBV5-1 with TRBJ1-5; possible D gene TRBD1, 5 bases. CDR3 size: 15 residues. CDR1 is SGHRS, CDR2 YFSETQ, per germline. The V end lost 1 base, the J end lost 3 bases, and 11 bases lay between the germline ends. CDR3 loop: CASSLTGDPNQPQHF. In DNA form, the CDR3 reads TGCGCCAGCAGCTTGACGGGGGACCCCAATCAGCCCCAGCATTTT.

The chain joins TRBV7-9 to TRBJ2-5; 7 nucleotides agree with TRBD1. The J call is doubtful: the DNA matches TRBJ2-7 better. The CDR3 has 15 amino acids. In germline, CDR1 is SEHNR, CDR2 FQNEAQ (reference sequence). The DNA for the CDR3 is TGTGCCAGCAGCCAATGGGACAGCAGCTCCTACGAGCAGTACTTC. Protein product: CASSQWDSSSYEQYF.

This chain uses TRBV29-1 with TRBJ2-1, with D tentatively TRBD2 (6 bases). This CDR3 has 16 amino acids. Germline assignment: CDR1 SQVTM and CDR2 ANQGSEA. V dropped 2 bases and J dropped 0 bases, with 14 bases sitting between them. The CDR3 here is CSVESGGSGSYNEQFF. CDR3 sequence (DNA): TGCAGCGTTGAATCCGGAGGGTCCGGCTCCTACAATGAGCAGTTCTTC.

The V gene is TRBV4-2, the J gene TRBJ2-7; no reliable D call. The CDR3 length is 15 residues. Trimming removed 1 base from V and 4 bases from J, with 14 bases in between. Germline lookup yields CDR1 LGHNA and CDR2 YNFKEQ. The CDR3 DNA follows: TGTGCCAGCAGCCAAGCTTTCCCCGGCGGATACGAGCAGTACTTC. Translation: CASSQAFPGGYEQYF.

This clone came up a few times. This rearrangement joins TRBV5-5 to TRBJ2-3, with D maybe TRBD1 (5 bases). The germline gives CDR1 SGHKS, CDR2 YYEKEE (reference sequence). This CDR3 contains 13 residues. V lost 7 bases and J 4 bases, leaving 13 bases between the germline ends. This CDR3 reads CASAVQGPDTQYF. CDR3 sequence (DNA): TGTGCCAGCGCGGTTCAGGGCCCAGATACGCAGTATTTT.

The chain couples TRBV7-9 to TRBJ1-1; the D gene is possibly TRBD1 (5 bases). The CDR3 contains 16 residues. The ends were cut back, 2 bases at V and 8 bases at J, with 21 bases in the middle. Looked up from germline, CDR1 is SEHNR and CDR2 is FQNEAQ (reference sequence). The CDR3 DNA reads as TGTGCCAGCAGCTTAATTTTTGAGCTGGGGGGGAAGGAAGCTTTCTTT. Its translation: CASSLIFELGGKEAFF.

The chain is built from TRBV25-1 and TRBJ2-5; perhaps TRBD1 as D (6 bases). The V and J ends lost 8 bases and 4 bases respectively, with 11 bases between them. The CDR3 loop spans 12 amino acids. CDR1 is MGHDK, CDR2 SYGVNS, per germline. The CDR3 loop is CASRRGGETQYF. The DNA for the CDR3 is TGTGCCAGCCGGCGAGGGGGAGAGACCCAGTACTTC. Filled out from reference TRBV25-1 and TRBJ2-5, the complete variable domain reads EADIYQTPRYLVIGTGKKITLECSQTMGHDKMYWYQQDPGMELHLIHYSYGVNSTEKGDLSSESTVSRIRTEHFPLTLESARPSHTSQYLCASRRGGETQYFGPGTRLLVL.